This passage covers 16 T cell receptor beta chains from one sample sequenced in a study of regulatory T cells in long-lasting Graves disease. The time point here: persistent/refractory GD, antithyroid drugs over 5 years with positive TRAb. Extracted PBMC RNA gave rise to the TCR library. Arm-PCR of CDR3 regions and iRepertoire HTBI primers were the basis on which TCR beta libraries were built. In TCRdb, the multiplex PCR reads were re-called with MiXCR into one record per CDR3 protein. Of hundreds of thousands of distinct CDR3 sequences listed, around 20% are singletons. This specimen consisted of peripheral blood mononuclear cells (PBMCs), obtained when the disease was refractory, from a patient treated with antithyroid drugs. The receptors were gathered from a female donor with Graves disease.

This clonotype has more than one count but fewer than ten. The J gene is TRBJ2-7, the V gene TRBV29-1, with a possible D match to TRBD1 (5 bases). The CDR3 runs to 14 residues. Between the trimmed V and J ends, which lost 0 bases and 3 bases, there was a span of 12 bases. Germline CDR1 and CDR2: SQVTM and ANQGSEA. CDR3 sequence reads: CSVEDPRQHYEQYF. The CDR3, as DNA: TGCAGCGTTGAAGATCCGAGACAGCACTACGAGCAGTACTTC.

This clonotype appeared a few times. The final CDR3 position lacks the conserved phenylalanine or tryptophan, pointing to a likely read error. The limits of the CDR3 on the DNA are not certain, so only TCRdb's listed CDR3 is given. The chain is built from TRBV6-2 or TRBV6-3 and TRBJ2-5; no DNA check was done on the table's D call, TRBD2. The CDR3 totals 10 residues, both ends included. In germline, CDR1 is MNHEY, CDR2 SVGEGT. This CDR3 is CASSEWMGGP.

This clonotype was counted a few times. The rearrangement joins TRBV9 to TRBJ2-7, with D tentatively TRBD2 (6 bases). Trimming removed 0 bases from V and 5 bases from J, with 15 bases in between. Germline loops: CDR1 SGDLS, CDR2 YYNGEE. This CDR3 is built from 15 residues. CDR3 sequence: CASSVEETRNHEQYF. The CDR3 nucleotides are TGTGCCAGCAGCGTAGAGGAGACTAGAAACCACGAGCAGTACTTC. Complete variable domain (other parts from reference TRBV9 and TRBJ2-7): DSGVTQTPKHLITATGQRVTLRCSPRSGDLSVYWYQQSLDQGLQFLIQYYNGEERAKGNILERFSAQQFPDLHSELNLSSLELGDSALYFCASSVEETRNHEQYFGPGTRLTVT.

This clonotype was observed at least ten times. J is TRBJ2-5 and V is TRBV28; D is uncertain. The CDR3 is 13 residues long. Trimming took 5 bases from V and 0 from J, leaving 7 bases between them. Germline loops: CDR1 MDHEN, CDR2 SYDVKM. CDR3 nucleotide sequence: TGTGCCAGCAGTCCGTCCTACCAAGAGACCCAGTACTTC. Protein product: CASSPSYQETQYF.

The sample holds a few counts of this clonotype. The rearrangement links TRBV7-3 to TRBJ2-5; no clear D. In germline, CDR1 is SGHTA, CDR2 FQGTGA. V lost 2 bases and J lost 7, with 23 bases in between. The CDR3 extends over 17 amino acids. The CDR3 nucleotides read TGTGCCAGCAGCTTAGATATGGGCCCGGCATTTCTTGGGACCCAGTACTTC. This codes for CASSLDMGPAFLGTQYF. Full variable domain (missing parts from reference TRBV7-3 and TRBJ2-5): GAGVSQTPSNKVTEKGKYVELRCDPISGHTALYWYRQSLGQGPEFLIYFQGTGAADDSGLPNDRFFAVRPEGSVSTLKIQRTERGDSAVYLCASSLDMGPAFLGTQYFGPGTRLLVL.

This clonotype appeared many times. The chain uses TRBV2 and TRBJ1-2, with D perhaps matching TRBD1 (6 bases). Per the germline V gene, CDR1 is SNHLY and CDR2 is FYNNEI. CDR3 length equals 12 residues. Between the trimmed V and J ends, which lost 4 bases and 7 bases, there was a span of 10 bases. CDR3 protein: CASSASGVGYTF. The CDR3 DNA sequence: TGTGCCAGCAGTGCATCAGGGGTTGGCTACACCTTC.

CDR3: CASSSGGTGFYGYTF. CDR3 DNA: TGTGCCAGCAGCTCGGGGGGGACGGGGTTTTATGGCTACACCTTC. This chain joins TRBV7-2 and TRBJ1-2; TRBD1 is a possible D gene (5 bases). Germline V CDR1 and CDR2: SGHTA, FQGNSA. V was shortened by 4 bases and J by 5 bases, with 17 bases between the two germline ends. The CDR3 totals 15 residues.

This clonotype was recorded many times. V is TRBV20-1 and J is TRBJ1-1; no definite D call. The CDR3 runs to 11 residues. The V gene lost 2 bases and the J gene lost 5 bases, with 6 bases spanning the gap. CDR1 is DFQATT and CDR2 is SNEGSKA in the germline V gene (reference sequence). The CDR3 protein is CSARPETEAFF. The CDR3 DNA reads TGCAGTGCTAGACCCGAAACTGAAGCTTTCTTT.

This clonotype showed up just a few times. The V gene is TRBV27, the J gene TRBJ1-5; TRBD1 agrees at 7 bases. The junction had 6 bases not matched to a gene; V was cut back by 4 bases and J by 3 bases. Germline V lookup: CDR1 MNHEY, CDR2 SMNVEV (reference sequence). The CDR3 is 15 residues long. CDR3: CASSSLGQVNQPQHF. CDR3 nucleotides: TGTGCCAGCAGTTCCCTTGGACAGGTCAATCAGCCCCAGCATTTT.

This clonotype was recorded at least ten times. This chain joins TRBV6-1 and TRBJ1-2; TRBD1 matches at 7 bases. The trim removed 6 bases at V and 0 bases at J, leaving 10 bases unmatched. The CDR3 contains 16 residues. Germline V lookup: CDR1 MNHNS, CDR2 SASEGT. The CDR3 region is CASRTGDRTSNYGYTF. The CDR3 coding sequence is TGTGCCAGCAGAACGGGGGACAGAACTTCTAACTATGGCTACACCTTC.

This clonotype was observed many times. The rearrangement joins TRBV28 to TRBJ1-5; 9 bases are shared with TRBD1. Germline trimming cut 6 bases from V and 0 bases from J; bases unmatched to any gene: 6. The germline V gene has CDR1 MDHEN and CDR2 SYDVKM. The CDR3 is made up of 16 amino acids. CDR3 loop: CASSYGTGNSNQPQHF. CDR3 in DNA: TGTGCCAGCAGCTACGGGACAGGGAATAGCAATCAGCCCCAGCATTTT. Using reference TRBV28 and TRBJ1-5 for the parts outside the CDR3, the full variable domain is DVKVTQSSRYLVKRTGEKVFLECVQDMDHENMFWYRQDPGLGLRLIYFSYDVKMKEKGDIPEGYSVSREKKERFSLILESASTNQTSMYLCASSYGTGNSNQPQHFGDGTRLSIL.

The chain has TRBV29-1 and TRBJ2-7; maybe TRBD2 (5 bases). V lost 4 bases and J 5 bases, leaving 18 bases between the germline ends. The V gene's germline CDR1 is SQVTM and CDR2 ANQGSEA. The CDR3 contains 14 residues. CDR3 protein: CSVGYNQAGHEQYF. The CDR3 coding sequence is TGCAGCGTTGGATACAATCAGGCGGGTCACGAGCAGTACTTC.

This clonotype showed up many times. The chain carries TRBV24-1 and TRBJ2-5; the match to TRBD2 covers 12 bases. CDR1 and CDR2 (germline): KGHDR, SFDVKD. The CDR3 length is 15 residues. J gave up 3 bases and V 4 bases, and 2 bases lay outside the gene matches. The CDR3 DNA follows: TGTGCCACCAGTGACCGGACTAGCGGGAAAGAGACCCAGTACTTC. This codes for CATSDRTSGKETQYF.

This clonotype was counted a few times. CDR3 nucleotide sequence: TGCGCCAGCAGCTTGCGCCCGTCCGGGGGTGGTACTGAAGCTTTCTTT. It specifies CASSLRPSGGGTEAFF. The V and J genes are TRBV5-1 and TRBJ1-1, with D maybe TRBD1 (5 bases). This CDR3 region has 16 residues. Germline V lookup: CDR1 SGHRS, CDR2 YFSETQ. V lost 1 base to trimming and J lost 5 bases, with 18 bases between them. The whole variable domain, filled in from reference TRBV5-1 and TRBJ1-1, reads KAGVTQTPRYLIKTRGQQVTLSCSPISGHRSVSWYQQTPGQGLQFLFEYFSETQRNKGNFPGRFSGRQFSNSRSEMNVSTLELGDSALYLCASSLRPSGGGTEAFFGQGTRLTVV.

This clonotype was counted ten times or more. The V call is TRBV28, the J call TRBJ1-1; 8 positions agree with TRBD1. The CDR3 has 16 amino acids. After removal of 3 bases from V and 0 bases from J, the junction contained 6 bases not matched to a gene. Germline V lookup: CDR1 MDHEN, CDR2 SYDVKM. CDR3 sequence reads: CASSLGQAFMNTEAFF. As DNA, the CDR3 is TGTGCCAGCAGTTTGGGACAGGCTTTCATGAACACTGAAGCTTTCTTT.

The CDR3 DNA follows: TGTGCCAGCAGTCGAGCGGGAGGGGTGTCCTACAATGAGCAGTTCTTC. The encoded protein is CASSRAGGVSYNEQFF. V is TRBV28 and J is TRBJ2-1; 10 positions agree with TRBD2. V gave up 5 bases and J gave up 1 base; unmatched junction bases: 5. Germline values: CDR1 MDHEN, CDR2 SYDVKM. CDR3 length: 16 residues.